This T cell receptor beta chain originates from a study of human T cells and chemical hapten exposure (dated by TCRdb to about 2021). Describing the broader study: For sensitization, 2% DPC in acetone was applied to a roughly 2 cm by roughly 2 cm area of upper inner arm skin. Libraries were pooled for sequencing, and per-sample TCR yields varied mainly because of small differences in library volumes within the pool. Blood samples were taken from patients before sensitization (week 0) and then at 2, 6 and about 24 weeks after DPC sensitization. In alopecia patients, the study followed how the peripheral blood TCR repertoire changed in vivo over primary and secondary sensitization to diphenylcyclopropenone (DPC), a hapten. For TCR sequencing, blood came from over 25 alopecia patients at anywhere from one to four time points (pre-sensitization, 2, 6 and 24 weeks). Throughout the roughly 24-week study period, patients were also given weekly therapeutic DPC doses on the scalp. Patch testing was performed on the upper back with Finn chambers containing 0.01% DPC, and the patch tests were scored after 6 days according to International Contact Dermatitis Research Group standards. Alopecia areata with under or over 50% scalp involvement, alopecia totalis and alopecia universalis were represented in the patient cohort, which was mostly female. Beyond this particular receptor, the publication reports: Expanded TCRs formed significantly more large CDR3 similarity clusters than pre-sensitization or healthy control sets, consistent with antigen-driven responses. A positive correlation was found between the number of PT1 expanded TCRs and patch test score, with significance reached at thresholds 8, 16 and 32 but not 4. Repeated subsampling changed both the strength of the expansion versus patch-test correlation and the threshold at which that correlation became significant. The number of TCRs above 1 in 1000 frequency did not change with DPC sensitization; there was no evidence of global repertoire structure alterations. All patients had alopecia, a presumed autoimmune disease, so their immune response might differ from that of healthy individuals.

Library preparation used RACE. Instrument used: NextSeq 500. Library preparation attached unique molecular identifiers to individual cDNA molecules for quantitative, reproducible TCR counting. For every blood RNA sample, sequencing covered both the TCR alpha and TCR beta chains. The authors' pipeline ran thus. The median number of TCRs per sample was roughly 98,000, ranging from roughly 20,000 to 700,000. The Decombinator software suite was used to annotate the V, J and CDR3 of the TCR reads. Every sample was subsampled to the same number of TCRs (28,000) for the PS versus PT1 abundance plots. TCRs were defined as expanded if absent before sensitization and observed at least eight times at the 2-week time point. TCRdb applied fastp at Q25 and MiXCR to the public reads, then kept only in-frame beta chains. Rows with a matching CDR3 protein are joined into one entry that keeps the most common DNA and genes. The V and J calls were determined by TCRdb, not by the authors. Across this sample there are about 80,000 distinct CDR3 sequences, with 13% to 15% seen only once. Jointly, the top ten make up more than 3.5% of the sample.

In the paper's terms, the time point label means: pre-sensitization, week 0. The sample's treatment or condition label is to be understood as: therapeutic diphenylcyclopropenone sensitization with weekly scalp DPC. At every patch-test visit, the blood draw took place before the patch test was put on. Patients were eligible if aged 18 to 70, diagnosed with alopecia and judged suitable for DPC therapy, and pregnant patients were excluded. Total RNA was extracted from unfractionated whole blood that had been collected in Tempus Blood RNA tubes. Turning to this clonotype: Its antigen is currently not known. Base qualities were left out, and no much larger clone turns up one base away.

This TCR was recovered from a woman aged 50 to 60 with alopecia areata. Some clones in this sample may be carry-over from other donors' samples. Sequencing used whole blood, obtained in connection with sensitization to the hapten diphenylcyclopropenone (DPC).

The CDR3 amino acid sequence is: CASSKPDSGRGADTQYF. The bases read TGTGCCAGCAGTAAGCCGGATAGCGGGAGAGGGGCAGATACGCAGTATTTT. The chain uses TRBV12-3 or TRBV12-4 and TRBJ2-3; 9 central bases correspond to TRBD2. CDR3 length: 17 amino acids, cysteine to phenylalanine. The entry retains the CDR3 DNA only, 51 bases that are in frame from base 1. The junction shows trimming of 5 bases on V and 4 bases on J, and the gene matches do not reach 13 bases of it.